These 23 T cell receptor beta chains were sequenced from one sample in a study of cytomegalovirus exposure and HLA in healthy donors. Vbeta (60) and Jbeta (13) primers were used in the PCR. Using immunoSEQ multiplex PCR, the repertoire was profiled, and TCRdb retains in-frame clones only, with some absent. The sample records 180,000 or so clones, nearly 80% being singletons. Specimen: PBMCs. These receptors came from a female donor in good health and CMV-seronegative.

For this clone: Germline and junction disagree at one end, which may indicate a read error. DNA for the CDR3: TGTTCCAGCAGCTCTTTACTAGCGGGGTCCACAGATACGCAGTATTTT. This codes for CSSSSLLAGSTDTQYF. V and J are TRBV7-9 and TRBJ2-3, with 10 bases matching TRBD2. Germline V gene data show CDR1 as SEHNR and CDR2 as FQNEAQ (reference sequence). There are 16 residues in the CDR3. The full variable domain, its missing parts supplied by reference TRBV7-9 and TRBJ2-3, is DTGVSQNPRHKITKRGQNVTFRCDPISEHNRLYWYRQTLGQGPEFLTYFQNEAQLEKSRLLSDRFSAERPKGSFSTLEIQRTEQGDSAMYLCSSSSLLAGSTDTQYFGPGTRLTVL.

This clone has more than one count but fewer than ten. J is TRBJ2-7 and V is TRBV4-3; TRBD1 is a possible D gene (7 bases). Per germline, CDR1 LGHNA and CDR2 YSLEER. CDR3 length: 13 amino acids. The V and J ends lost 1 base and 5 bases respectively, with 9 bases between them. The CDR3 sequence is CASSQGRGDEQYF. The DNA for the CDR3 is TGCGCCAGCAGCCAAGGCAGGGGGGACGAGCAGTACTTC.

The chain recombines TRBV4-3 with TRBJ2-1; TRBD2 might be the D (6 bases). V shed 0 bases and J shed 6 bases, with 15 bases lying between them. The CDR3 loop spans 16 amino acids. CDR1 is LGHNA, CDR2 YSLEER, per germline. The DNA for the CDR3 is TGCGCCAGCAGCCAAGATCTGACTAGGCGGGGCAATGAGCAGTTCTTC. It yields the protein CASSQDLTRRGNEQFF.

This clone showed up just a few times. The chain employs TRBV9 and TRBJ1-4; a weak D match, TRBD1 (5 bases). V lost 4 bases to trimming and J lost 8 bases, with 18 bases between them. CDR1 and CDR2 from the germline V gene are SGDLS and YYNGEE. This CDR3 comprises 15 residues. CDR3 in amino acids: CASSTSPGTYEKLFF. The CDR3, as DNA: TGTGCCAGCAGCACGTCTCCCGGGACTTACGAAAAACTGTTTTTT.

The CDR3, as DNA: TGTGCCAGCAGCTTAGATTTAGCGGGGTCCACCGGGGAGCTGTTTTTT. It translates to CASSLDLAGSTGELFF. The V call is TRBV11-3, the J call TRBJ2-2, with 8 nucleotides matching TRBD2. The CDR3 runs to 16 residues. The germline gives CDR1 SGHNT, CDR2 YENEEA. The V segment lost 0 bases and the J segment 4 bases; nucleotides outside the gene matches: 4.

The rearrangement links TRBV2 to TRBJ1-4, with D possibly TRBD1 on 5 matching bases. Between the trimmed V and J ends, which lost 4 bases and 8 bases, there was a span of 11 bases. CDR1 is SNHLY, CDR2 FYNNEI, per germline. The CDR3 is made up of 13 amino acids. The chain's CDR3 is CASSGGGGEKLFF. Written as DNA, the CDR3 is TGTGCCAGCAGTGGTGGGGGAGGAGAAAAACTGTTTTTT.

The rearrangement uses TRBV6-5 and TRBJ1-2, with 7 bases matching TRBD1. The CDR3 has 13 residues. Germline V gene data show CDR1 as MNHEY and CDR2 as SVGAGI. After removal of 7 bases from V and 3 bases from J, the junction contained 5 bases not matched to a gene. CDR3 region: CASTKGADYGYTF. The CDR3 DNA reads as TGTGCCAGCACTAAGGGGGCGGACTATGGCTACACCTTC.

The rearrangement joins TRBV7-9 to TRBJ2-1; 8 nucleotides match TRBD1. CDR1 and CDR2 (germline): SEHNR, FQNEAQ (reference sequence). The CDR3 totals 14 residues. V was pared by 5 bases and J by 7 bases, with 7 bases of the junction left unmatched. CDR3 coding DNA: TGTGCCAGCAGCCCCCGGGACAGGCGGAATGAGCAGTTCTTC. It yields the protein CASSPRDRRNEQFF.

This clone was seen only once. The V and J genes are TRBV5-1 and TRBJ1-6; unclear D gene. Germline V gene sequence: CDR1 SGHRS, CDR2 YFSETQ. CDR3 length: 15 residues. V dropped 0 bases and J dropped 6 bases, with 10 bases sitting between them. CDR3 bases: TGCGCCAGCAGCTTGGAGAGCACCGCTAATTCACCCCTCCACTTT. It encodes CASSLESTANSPLHF.

The chain combines TRBV6-4 with TRBJ2-1; 10 bases fit TRBD2. Losses at the gene ends were 3 bases for V and 6 bases for J; bases not matched to a gene: 5. The CDR3 extends over 15 amino acids. Per the germline V gene, CDR1 is MRHNA and CDR2 is SNTAGT. The CDR3: CASSEFLAGVNEQFF. The DNA for the CDR3 is TGTGCCAGCAGTGAATTCCTAGCGGGAGTCAATGAGCAGTTCTTC.

The chain couples TRBV7-8 to TRBJ2-2; D unresolved. This CDR3 has 13 amino acids. Germline V lookup: CDR1 SGHVS, CDR2 FQNEAQ. The V end lost 1 base, the J end lost 7 bases, and 7 bases lay between the germline ends. CDR3 bases: TGTGCCAGCAGCTTAGGGCAGTACGGGGAGCTGTTTTTT. Its protein is CASSLGQYGELFF.

The chain carries TRBV7-6 and TRBJ2-3; 7 nucleotides line up with TRBD2. Unmatched junction bases numbered 4, after V lost 4 bases and J lost 6 bases. The length of the CDR3 is 13 residues. Germline V gene data show CDR1 as SGHVS and CDR2 as FNYEAQ. Here the CDR3 reads CASSSRGWDTQYF. In nucleotides, the CDR3 is TGTGCCAGCAGCTCGCGGGGGTGGGATACGCAGTATTTT.

J is TRBJ2-7 and V is TRBV7-2, with D possibly TRBD2 on 6 matching bases. Trimming left V 1 base short and J 4 bases short, with 11 bases between. The CDR3 consists of 14 residues. The V gene's germline CDR1 is SGHTA and CDR2 FQGNSA. CDR3 sequence: CASSLGPGEYEQYF. In nucleotides, the CDR3 is TGTGCCAGCAGCTTAGGGCCGGGAGAATACGAGCAGTACTTC.

The rearrangement uses TRBV5-4 and TRBJ2-7; D might be TRBD1 (6 bases). CDR3 length: 12 amino acids. Deletions cut 4 bases from V and 3 bases from J, with 8 bases between. Germline CDR1 SGHNT, CDR2 YYREEE (reference sequence). This CDR3 is CASSAQGYEQYF. The CDR3 DNA reads TGTGCCAGCAGCGCACAGGGCTACGAGCAGTACTTC.

This chain joins TRBV9 and TRBJ2-7; 7 bases map to TRBD1. From germline, CDR1 is SGDLS and CDR2 YYNGEE. The junction had 8 bases not matched to a gene; V was cut back by 0 bases and J by 5 bases. The CDR3 length is 15 residues. This chain's CDR3 is CASSVEATGINEQYF. The CDR3 DNA sequence: TGTGCCAGCAGCGTAGAGGCGACAGGGATCAACGAGCAGTACTTC.

This clone has more than one count but fewer than ten. The V call is TRBV2, the J call TRBJ2-5; TRBD1 matches 12 bases. V dropped 6 bases and J dropped 5; count of bases not matched to a gene: 1. The length of the CDR3 is 13 residues. CDR1 is SNHLY, CDR2 FYNNEI, per germline. This chain's CDR3 is CASRGQGAETQYF. As DNA, the CDR3 is TGTGCCAGCAGGGGACAGGGGGCGGAGACCCAGTACTTC. Variable domain in full (rest from reference TRBV2 and TRBJ2-5): EPEVTQTPSHQVTQMGQEVILRCVPISNHLYFYWYRQILGQKVEFLVSFYNNEISEKSEIFDDQFSVERPDGSNFTLKIRSTKLEDSAMYFCASRGQGAETQYFGPGTRLLVL.

This clone was observed once. The rearrangement joins TRBV19 to TRBJ2-2; TRBD1 aligns across 8 bases. Losses at the gene ends were 6 bases for V and 0 bases for J; bases not matched to a gene: 18. This CDR3 is built from 20 residues. The germline gives CDR1 LNHDA, CDR2 SQIVND (reference sequence). This CDR3 is CASSGAGIGQGFTNTGELFF. The CDR3 nucleotides read TGTGCCAGTAGCGGTGCTGGTATCGGACAGGGTTTTACGAACACCGGGGAGCTGTTTTTT.

This chain links TRBV6-6 with TRBJ1-2; D uncertain. The V gene's germline CDR1 is MNHNY and CDR2 SVGAGI (reference sequence). The CDR3 extends over 14 amino acids. The V and J ends lost 4 bases and 0 bases respectively, with 9 bases between them. CDR3 residues: CASSLSFPNYGYTF. CDR3 nucleotide sequence: TGTGCCAGCAGTTTGTCGTTTCCTAACTATGGCTACACCTTC.

The gene calls are TRBV5-1 and TRBJ2-7, with TRBD1 as a possible D gene (6 bases). V lost 2 bases to trimming and J lost 1 base, with 13 bases between them. The germline V gene has CDR1 SGHRS and CDR2 YFSETQ. CDR3 size: 15 residues. CDR3 bases: TGCGCCAGCAGCTTAAGGGACACGTTATCCTACGAGCAGTACTTC. Translated: CASSLRDTLSYEQYF.

The chain is built from TRBV11-2 and TRBJ2-1; 7 bases line up with TRBD1. V dropped 4 bases and J dropped 4; count of bases not matched to a gene: 7. There are 15 residues in the CDR3. Germline lookup yields CDR1 SGHAT and CDR2 FQNNGV. The CDR3: CASSSNRGNYNEQFF. In DNA form, the CDR3 reads TGTGCCAGCAGCTCGAACAGGGGAAATTACAATGAGCAGTTCTTC.

The chain joins TRBV10-1 to TRBJ1-6; weak D call: TRBD1 (5 bases). Germline CDR1 reads WNHNN; CDR2 reads SYGVQD (reference sequence). The CDR3 extends over 18 amino acids. With 4 bases removed from V and 6 bases from J, the gap between germline ends came to 22 bases. The CDR3 sequence: CASSGGVGKSTSNSPLHF. CDR3 coding DNA: TGCGCCAGCAGTGGGGGGGTAGGGAAGTCGACGAGTAATTCACCCCTCCACTTT.

On this clone itself: This CDR3 is also generated by other DNA sequences in the sample. The chain links TRBV18 to TRBJ2-1; 9 bases match TRBD2. Germline loops: CDR1 KGHSH, CDR2 LQKENI. The CDR3 length is 16 residues. Germline trimming cut 3 bases from V and 1 base from J; bases unmatched to any gene: 4. The chain's CDR3 is CASSPNLAGSYNEQFF. The CDR3 DNA reads as TGTGCCAGCTCACCTAATCTAGCGGGGTCCTACAATGAGCAGTTCTTC.

CDR3 in DNA: TGTGCCAGCAGTTGGACATCAGCCAAAAACATTCAGTACTTC. Translation gives CASSWTSAKNIQYF. The chain is built from TRBV6-6 and TRBJ2-4, with D possibly TRBD1 on 5 matching bases. The V gene's germline CDR1 is MNHNY and CDR2 SVGAGI (reference sequence). This CDR3 region has 14 residues. V lost 4 bases and J 0 bases, leaving 7 bases between the germline ends.